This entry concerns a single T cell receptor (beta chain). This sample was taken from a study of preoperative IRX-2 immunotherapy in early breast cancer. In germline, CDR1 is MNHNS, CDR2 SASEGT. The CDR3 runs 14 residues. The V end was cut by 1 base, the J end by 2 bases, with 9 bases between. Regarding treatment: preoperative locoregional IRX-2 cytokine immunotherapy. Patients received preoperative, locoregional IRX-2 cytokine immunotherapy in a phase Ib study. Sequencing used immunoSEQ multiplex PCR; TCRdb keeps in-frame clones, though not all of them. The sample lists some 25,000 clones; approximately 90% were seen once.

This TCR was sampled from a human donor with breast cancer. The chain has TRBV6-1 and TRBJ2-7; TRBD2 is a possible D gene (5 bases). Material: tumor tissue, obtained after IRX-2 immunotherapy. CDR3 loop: CASSEVGVTYEQYF. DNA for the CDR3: TGTGCCAGCAGTGAAGTCGGGGTAACCTACGAGCAGTACTTC.